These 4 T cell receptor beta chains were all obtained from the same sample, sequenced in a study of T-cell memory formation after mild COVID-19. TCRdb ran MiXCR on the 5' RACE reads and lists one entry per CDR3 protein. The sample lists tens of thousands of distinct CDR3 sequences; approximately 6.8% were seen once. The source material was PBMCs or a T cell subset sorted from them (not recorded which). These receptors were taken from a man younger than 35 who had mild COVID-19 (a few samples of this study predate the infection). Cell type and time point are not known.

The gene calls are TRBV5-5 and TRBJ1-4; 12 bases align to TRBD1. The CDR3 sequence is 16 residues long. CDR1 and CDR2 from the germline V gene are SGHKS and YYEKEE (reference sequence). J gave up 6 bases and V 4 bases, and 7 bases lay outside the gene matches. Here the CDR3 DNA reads TGTGCCAGCAGCCTCGGGACAGGGGGCGGTGATGAAAAACTGTTTTTT. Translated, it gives CASSLGTGGGDEKLFF.

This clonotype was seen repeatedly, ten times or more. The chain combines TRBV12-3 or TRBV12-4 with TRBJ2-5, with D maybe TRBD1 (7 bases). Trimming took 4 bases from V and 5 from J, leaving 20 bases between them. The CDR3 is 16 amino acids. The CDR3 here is CASSSGGGGTVETQYF. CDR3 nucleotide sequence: TGTGCCAGCAGTTCTGGGGGTGGCGGGACAGTCGAGACCCAGTACTTC.

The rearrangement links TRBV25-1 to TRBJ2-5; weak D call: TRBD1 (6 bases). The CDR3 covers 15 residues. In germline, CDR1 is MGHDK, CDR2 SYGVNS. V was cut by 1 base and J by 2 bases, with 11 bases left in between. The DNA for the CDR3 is TGTGCCAGCAGTGAATGGGCTACAGGGCAAGAGACCCAGTACTTC. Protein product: CASSEWATGQETQYF.

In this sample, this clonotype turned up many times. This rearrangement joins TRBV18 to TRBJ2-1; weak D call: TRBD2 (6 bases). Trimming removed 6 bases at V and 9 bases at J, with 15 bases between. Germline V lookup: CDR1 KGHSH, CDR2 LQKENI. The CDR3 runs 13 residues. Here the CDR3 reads CASSPLEEGEQFF. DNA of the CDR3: TGTGCCAGCTCCCCCTTGGAGGAGGGTGAGCAGTTCTTC. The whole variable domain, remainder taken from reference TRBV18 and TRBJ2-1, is NAGVMQNPRHLVRRRGQEARLRCSPMKGHSHVYWYRQLPEEGLKFMVYLQKENIIDESGMPKERFSAEFPKEGPSILRIQQVVRGDSAAYFCASSPLEEGEQFFGPGTRLTVL.